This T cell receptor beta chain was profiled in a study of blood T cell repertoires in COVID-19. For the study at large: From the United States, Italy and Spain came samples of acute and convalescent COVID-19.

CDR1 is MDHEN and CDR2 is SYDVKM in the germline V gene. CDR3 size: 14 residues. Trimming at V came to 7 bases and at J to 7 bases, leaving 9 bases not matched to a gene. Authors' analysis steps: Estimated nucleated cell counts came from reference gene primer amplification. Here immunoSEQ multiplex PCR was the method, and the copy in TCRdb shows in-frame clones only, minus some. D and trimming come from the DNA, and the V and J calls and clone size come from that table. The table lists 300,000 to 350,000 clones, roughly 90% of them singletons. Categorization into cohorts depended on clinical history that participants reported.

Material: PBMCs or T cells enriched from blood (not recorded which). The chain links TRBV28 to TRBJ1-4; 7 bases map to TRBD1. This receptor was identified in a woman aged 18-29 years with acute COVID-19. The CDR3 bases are TGTGCCAGCATAGAACGGACAGGCGCTGAAAAACTGTTTTTT. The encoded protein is CASIERTGAEKLFF.